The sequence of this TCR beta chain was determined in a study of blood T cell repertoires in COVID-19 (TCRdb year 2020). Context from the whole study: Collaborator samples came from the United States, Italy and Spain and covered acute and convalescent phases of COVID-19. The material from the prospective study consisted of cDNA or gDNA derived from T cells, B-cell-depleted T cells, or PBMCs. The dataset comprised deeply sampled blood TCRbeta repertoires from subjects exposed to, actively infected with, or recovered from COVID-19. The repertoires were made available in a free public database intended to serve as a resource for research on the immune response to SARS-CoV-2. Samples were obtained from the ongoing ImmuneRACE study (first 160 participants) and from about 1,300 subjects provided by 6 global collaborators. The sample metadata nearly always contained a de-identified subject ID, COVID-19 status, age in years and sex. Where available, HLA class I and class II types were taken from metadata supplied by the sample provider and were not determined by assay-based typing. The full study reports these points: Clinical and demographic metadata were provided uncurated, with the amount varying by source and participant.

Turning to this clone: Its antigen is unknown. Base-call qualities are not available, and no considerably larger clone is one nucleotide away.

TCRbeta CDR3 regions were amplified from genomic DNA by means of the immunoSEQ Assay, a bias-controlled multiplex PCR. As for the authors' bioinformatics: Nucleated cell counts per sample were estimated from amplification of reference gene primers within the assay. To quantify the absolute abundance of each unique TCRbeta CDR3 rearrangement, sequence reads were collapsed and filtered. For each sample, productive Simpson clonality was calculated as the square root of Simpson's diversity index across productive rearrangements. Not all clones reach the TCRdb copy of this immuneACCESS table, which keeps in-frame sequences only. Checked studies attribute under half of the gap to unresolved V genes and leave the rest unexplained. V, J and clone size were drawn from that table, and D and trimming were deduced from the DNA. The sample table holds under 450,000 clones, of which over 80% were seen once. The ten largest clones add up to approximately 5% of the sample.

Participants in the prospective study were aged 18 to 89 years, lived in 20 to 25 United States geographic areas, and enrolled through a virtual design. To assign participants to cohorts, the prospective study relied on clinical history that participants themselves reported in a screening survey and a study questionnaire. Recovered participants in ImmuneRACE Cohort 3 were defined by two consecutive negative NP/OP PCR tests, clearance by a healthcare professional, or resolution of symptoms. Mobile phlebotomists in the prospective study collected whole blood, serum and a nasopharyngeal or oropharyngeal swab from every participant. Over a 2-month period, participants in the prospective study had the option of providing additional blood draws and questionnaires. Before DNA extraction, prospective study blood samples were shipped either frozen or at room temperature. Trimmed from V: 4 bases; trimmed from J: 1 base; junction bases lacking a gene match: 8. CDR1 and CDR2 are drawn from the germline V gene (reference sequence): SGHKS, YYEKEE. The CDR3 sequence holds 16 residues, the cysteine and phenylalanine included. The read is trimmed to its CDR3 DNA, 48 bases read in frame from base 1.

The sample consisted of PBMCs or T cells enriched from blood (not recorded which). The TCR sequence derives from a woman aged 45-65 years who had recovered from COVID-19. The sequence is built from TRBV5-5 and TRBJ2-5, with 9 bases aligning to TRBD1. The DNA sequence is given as TGTGCCAGCAGCATTGGGACAGGGTTGCCCCAAGAGACCCAGTACTTC. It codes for CASSIGTGLPQETQYF.